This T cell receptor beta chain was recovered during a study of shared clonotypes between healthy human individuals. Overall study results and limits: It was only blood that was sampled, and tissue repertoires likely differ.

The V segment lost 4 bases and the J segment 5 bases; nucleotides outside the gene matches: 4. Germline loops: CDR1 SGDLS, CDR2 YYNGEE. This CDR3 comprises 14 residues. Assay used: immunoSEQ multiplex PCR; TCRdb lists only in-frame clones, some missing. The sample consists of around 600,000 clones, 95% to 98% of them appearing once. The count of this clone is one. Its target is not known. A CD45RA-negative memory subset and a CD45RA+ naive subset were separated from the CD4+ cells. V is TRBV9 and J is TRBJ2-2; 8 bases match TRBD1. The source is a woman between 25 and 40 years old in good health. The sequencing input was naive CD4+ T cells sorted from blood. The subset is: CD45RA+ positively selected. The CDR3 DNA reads TGTGCCAGCAGCCCCCGGACAGGGACCGGGGAGCTGTTTTTT. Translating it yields CASSPRTGTGELFF.